These 30 T cell receptor beta chains were all obtained from the same sample, sequenced in a study of blood T cell repertoires in COVID-19. Profiling relied on immunoSEQ multiplex PCR, and the TCRdb table lists in-frame clones only, not all of them. The sample has 85,000 to 100,000 clones, roughly four fifths seen once. Sequencing was performed on peripheral blood. Receptor source: a human donor in a cohort sampled during active COVID-19.

V gene TRBV4-1 combines with J gene TRBJ1-2; TRBD1 is a possible D gene (5 bases). The germline CDR1 and CDR2 sequences are MGHRA and YSYEKL. The V gene lost 0 bases and the J gene lost 4 bases, with 15 bases spanning the gap. The CDR3 loop spans 16 amino acids. The CDR3 protein is CASSQDFGGVGYGYTF. The CDR3 DNA follows: TGCGCCAGCAGCCAAGATTTCGGGGGTGTAGGCTATGGCTACACCTTC.

Only a few counts were recorded for this clone. The chain recombines TRBV7-8 with TRBJ1-2; the match to TRBD1 covers 7 bases. V dropped 1 base and J dropped 4; count of bases not matched to a gene: 12. Germline assignment: CDR1 SGHVS and CDR2 FQNEAQ. The CDR3 is 17 amino acids. CDR3 nucleotide sequence: TGTGCCAGCAGCTTAGTACGGGGCTCAGGGGGACTCTATGGCTACACCTTC. This encodes CASSLVRGSGGLYGYTF.

The chain has TRBV10-3 and TRBJ1-1, with 11 nucleotides matching TRBD1. The CDR3 consists of 17 residues. Germline CDR1 and CDR2: ENHRY and SYGVKD. V gave up 6 bases and J gave up 4 bases; unmatched junction bases: 13. The chain's CDR3 is CAISPRTGGKSGTEAFF. CDR3 bases: TGTGCCATCAGCCCTAGGACAGGGGGCAAGTCGGGCACTGAAGCTTTCTTT.

In DNA, the CDR3 is TGTGCCAGTAGTTATGGGACAGGGCAGGGTGAGCAGTTCTTC. It translates to CASSYGTGQGEQFF. The chain employs TRBV19 and TRBJ2-1, with 9 bases fitting TRBD1. CDR1 and CDR2 from the germline V gene are LNHDA and SQIVND (reference sequence). The junction had 8 bases not matched to a gene; V was cut back by 5 bases and J by 9 bases. CDR3 size: 14 residues. Full variable domain (rest looked up from reference TRBV19 and TRBJ2-1): DGGITQSPKYLFRKEGQNVTLSCEQNLNHDAMYWYRQDPGQGLRLIYYSQIVNDFQKGDIAEGYSVSREKKESFPLTVTSAQKNPTAFYLCASSYGTGQGEQFFGPGTRLTVL.

The chain has TRBV27 and TRBJ1-3; 7 bases are a match to TRBD1. The CDR3 consists of 15 residues. From germline, CDR1 is MNHEY and CDR2 SMNVEV (reference sequence). J gave up 0 bases and V 5 bases, and 4 bases lay outside the gene matches. CDR3 coding DNA: TGTGCCAGCAGTGCATGGGACAGCTCTGGAAACACCATATATTTT. The encoded protein is CASSAWDSSGNTIYF.

The V gene is TRBV28, the J gene TRBJ2-1; the D gene is possibly TRBD1 (6 bases). Per germline, CDR1 MDHEN and CDR2 SYDVKM. V was cut by 2 bases and J by 6 bases, with 23 bases left in between. There are 18 residues in the CDR3. The CDR3 is CASSLIFTTGAHANEQFF. The CDR3 DNA reads as TGTGCCAGCAGTTTAATCTTCACGACAGGTGCCCATGCCAATGAGCAGTTCTTC.

This clone appeared a single time. V and J are TRBV28 and TRBJ2-7; D may be TRBD2 (6 bases). Germline V gene sequence: CDR1 MDHEN, CDR2 SYDVKM. The CDR3 extends over 14 amino acids. Trimming stripped 1 base from V and 0 bases from J, with 7 bases between. The CDR3 protein is CASSLYGSSYEQYF. Here the CDR3 DNA reads TGTGCCAGCAGTTTATACGGGAGCTCCTACGAGCAGTACTTC.

The chain joins TRBV7-3 to TRBJ2-2; possibly TRBD2 for D (6 bases). The CDR3 consists of 14 residues. V dropped 5 bases and J dropped 3 bases, with 10 bases sitting between them. Germline loops: CDR1 SGHTA, CDR2 FQGTGA. The CDR3 nucleotides read TGTGCCAGCAGCCCCGGAGGGTACACCGGGGAGCTGTTTTTT. Its translation: CASSPGGYTGELFF.

The V gene is TRBV3-1 (or the pseudogene TRBV3-2), the J gene TRBJ2-1; tentative D call: TRBD1 (5 bases). Germline CDR1 and CDR2: LGHDT and YNNKEL (reference sequence). Trimming left V 1 base short and J 4 bases short, with 11 bases between. The CDR3 is 15 amino acids. The DNA for the CDR3 is TGTGCCAGCAGCCAAGGCGGACAAGGATACAATGAGCAGTTCTTC. This encodes CASSQGGQGYNEQFF.

The chain employs TRBV4-1 and TRBJ2-1; 13 bases align to TRBD2. There are 17 residues in the CDR3. V was clipped by 1 base and J by 4 bases; unmatched bases: 4. The germline V gene encodes CDR1 MGHRA and CDR2 YSYEKL. The chain's CDR3 is CASSQVGTSGVYNEQFF. The CDR3 DNA reads TGCGCCAGCAGCCAAGTGGGGACTAGCGGGGTTTACAATGAGCAGTTCTTC.

The chain is built from TRBV27 and TRBJ1-2; D perhaps matches TRBD1 (5 bases). Germline CDR1 MNHEY, CDR2 SMNVEV (reference sequence). This CDR3 comprises 15 residues. Trimming removed 2 bases from V and 4 bases from J, with 14 bases in between. CDR3 protein: CASSLTHGGVYGYTF. The CDR3 DNA sequence: TGTGCCAGCAGTTTAACCCACGGGGGGGTCTATGGCTACACCTTC.

J is TRBJ1-1 and V is TRBV3-1 (or the pseudogene TRBV3-2); tentatively, D is TRBD1 (5 bases). The CDR3 spans 13 residues. Germline V gives CDR1 LGHDT, CDR2 YNNKEL (reference sequence). Trimming cost V 6 bases and J 1 base, with 9 bases left between them. The CDR3 protein is CASRGGGNTEAFF. CDR3 nucleotide sequence: TGTGCCAGCAGGGGCGGGGGGAACACTGAAGCTTTCTTT.

The chain joins TRBV4-2 to TRBJ2-3, with 8 bases aligning to TRBD1. The J segment lost 1 base and the V segment lost 4 bases, leaving 10 bases of the junction unmatched. This CDR3 is built from 17 residues. Per germline, CDR1 LGHNA and CDR2 YNFKEQ. CDR3 nucleotides: TGTGCCAGCAGCCGGACAGTCCCGGGACAGGGCACAGATACGCAGTATTTT. Translated: CASSRTVPGQGTDTQYF.

The chain recombines TRBV27 with TRBJ1-1; D is possibly TRBD1 (5 bases). This CDR3 contains 14 residues. Germline V CDR1 and CDR2: MNHEY, SMNVEV (reference sequence). Trimming shortened V by 3 bases and J by 4 bases, and 12 bases separated the two germline ends. CDR3 sequence: CASSLGGVLTEAFF. The CDR3 DNA follows: TGTGCCAGCAGTTTGGGGGGGGTCCTCACTGAAGCTTTCTTT.

The rearrangement joins TRBV3-1 (or the pseudogene TRBV3-2) to TRBJ2-1; D possibly corresponds to TRBD2 (6 bases). The CDR3 spans 15 residues. Germline CDR1 is LGHDT and CDR2 is YNNKEL (reference sequence). Deletions cut 0 bases from V and 7 bases from J, with 13 bases between. The chain's CDR3 is CASSQELLRGNEQFF. The CDR3 DNA sequence: TGTGCCAGCAGCCAAGAGCTCCTTCGGGGGAATGAGCAGTTCTTC.

This chain connects TRBV28 to TRBJ2-5, with 14 bases that match TRBD2. Germline CDR1 is MDHEN and CDR2 is SYDVKM. Trimming removed 6 bases from V and 4 bases from J; junction bases left unmatched: 7. CDR3 length: 16 residues. CDR3 coding DNA: TGTGCCAGCAGGCCGGGACTAGCGGGAGTTCGAGAGACCCAGTACTTC. Translated, it gives CASRPGLAGVRETQYF.

V is TRBV19 and J is TRBJ1-6; no reliable D call. Trimming shortened V by 1 base and J by 7 bases, and 8 bases separated the two germline ends. This CDR3 has 14 residues. Germline lookup yields CDR1 LNHDA and CDR2 SQIVND (reference sequence). This CDR3 is CASSIAGSNSPLHF. The CDR3 coding sequence is TGTGCCAGTAGTATAGCGGGAAGCAATTCACCCCTCCACTTT.

The chain recombines TRBV5-1 with TRBJ2-6; 9 bases align to TRBD1. Germline loops: CDR1 SGHRS, CDR2 YFSETQ. This CDR3 region has 18 residues. Trimming took 1 base from V and 0 from J; bases not matched to a gene: 5. CDR3 amino acids: CASSLPRTGVSGANVLTF. DNA for the CDR3: TGCGCCAGCAGCTTGCCAAGGACAGGGGTCTCTGGGGCCAACGTCCTGACTTTC. Combining the CDR3 with reference TRBV5-1 and TRBJ2-6 gives the whole variable domain KAGVTQTPRYLIKTRGQQVTLSCSPISGHRSVSWYQQTPGQGLQFLFEYFSETQRNKGNFPGRFSGRQFSNSRSEMNVSTLELGDSALYLCASSLPRTGVSGANVLTFGAGSRLTVL.

CDR3 loop: CASSQAGNQPQHF. CDR3 nucleotides: TGCGCCAGCAGCCAAGCCGGGAATCAGCCCCAGCATTTT. The gene calls are TRBV4-3 and TRBJ1-5; D remains ambiguous. V shed 1 base and J shed 4 bases, with 5 bases lying between them. This CDR3 has 13 residues. Germline assignment: CDR1 LGHNA and CDR2 YSLEER.

J is TRBJ1-1 and V is TRBV10-1, with 7 bases fitting TRBD1. Germline-derived CDR1 and CDR2 are WNHNN and SYGVQD (reference sequence). With 5 bases clipped from V and 3 bases from J, the junction kept 3 bases outside the gene matches. The CDR3 has 13 amino acids. The CDR3 DNA is TGCGCCAGCAGTAAACAGGGGTACACTGAAGCTTTCTTT. Its protein is CASSKQGYTEAFF.

This clone appeared a few times. This chain connects TRBV7-9 to TRBJ1-1, with D perhaps TRBD1 (5 bases). The germline V gene has CDR1 SEHNR and CDR2 FQNEAQ (reference sequence). The CDR3 totals 14 residues. V lost 3 bases to trimming and J lost 3 bases, with 11 bases between them. CDR3 amino acids: CASSLDTFYTEAFF. The CDR3 region has the DNA TGTGCCAGCAGCTTGGACACTTTCTACACTGAAGCTTTCTTT. Based on the CDR3 plus reference TRBV7-9 and TRBJ1-1, the full variable domain is DTGVSQNPRHKITKRGQNVTFRCDPISEHNRLYWYRQTLGQGPEFLTYFQNEAQLEKSRLLSDRFSAERPKGSFSTLEIQRTEQGDSAMYLCASSLDTFYTEAFFGQGTRLTVV.

The V gene is TRBV11-3, the J gene TRBJ2-2; perhaps TRBD2 as D (6 bases). The length of the CDR3 is 14 residues. CDR1 is SGHNT and CDR2 is YENEEA in the germline V gene. V was clipped by 1 base and J by 5 bases, with 8 bases between them. The CDR3 reads CASSLVSGTGELFF. The CDR3 DNA reads TGTGCCAGCAGCTTAGTTAGCGGAACCGGGGAGCTGTTTTTT.

The gene calls are TRBV5-6 and TRBJ1-2, with 7 bases lining up with TRBD1. Unmatched junction bases numbered 11, after V lost 4 bases and J lost 5 bases. CDR1 is SGHDT and CDR2 is YYEEEE in the germline V gene. The CDR3 is 15 residues long. CDR3 sequence: CASSPTAGGSYGYTF. The DNA of the CDR3 is TGTGCCAGCAGCCCAACGGCAGGGGGAAGTTATGGCTACACCTTC.

As for this clone: A junction end diverges from the germline sequence, so it may reflect a read error. Other DNA sequences in this sample translate to the same CDR3. This chain connects TRBV5-1 to TRBJ1-3, with D unresolved. CDR3 size: 15 residues. Germline V gene data show CDR1 as SGHRS and CDR2 as YFSETQ. The DNA of the CDR3 is TGTGCCAGCAGCTCAGGCACCATCTCTGGAAACACCATATATTTT. It yields the protein CASSSGTISGNTIYF.

The chain uses TRBV7-9 and TRBJ1-2, with D tentatively TRBD1 (5 bases). V was clipped by 5 bases and J by 6 bases, with 19 bases between them. CDR1 is SEHNR, CDR2 FQNEAQ, per germline (reference sequence). The CDR3 has 15 amino acids. The CDR3 nucleotides are TGTGCCAGCAGCCCACGTACGGGACTGGGGGATGGCTACACCTTC. Residues: CASSPRTGLGDGYTF.

The chain carries TRBV29-1 and TRBJ1-2, with 9 bases aligning to TRBD1. The CDR3 has 13 amino acids. The V gene's germline CDR1 is SQVTM and CDR2 ANQGSEA. V lost 3 bases and J lost 7; bases outside the gene matches: 6. CDR3 loop: CSVEGQGGFGYTF. Written as DNA, the CDR3 is TGCAGCGTTGAGGGACAGGGCGGATTTGGCTACACCTTC.

This chain uses TRBV12-3 or TRBV12-4 with TRBJ2-5, with D possibly TRBD1 on 5 matching bases. The CDR3 runs 13 residues. V lost 0 bases and J 7 bases, leaving 9 bases between the germline ends. This CDR3 reads CASSLAGVGTQYF. The CDR3 coding sequence is TGTGCCAGCAGTTTAGCAGGGGTGGGGACCCAGTACTTC.

The gene calls are TRBV3-1 (or the pseudogene TRBV3-2) and TRBJ1-3; unclear D gene. The CDR3 is made up of 15 amino acids. CDR1 and CDR2 from the germline V gene are LGHDT and YNNKEL (reference sequence). V lost 1 base and J lost 7, with 14 bases in between. The CDR3 DNA reads TGTGCCAGCAGCCAAGCCCCCCCCTGGGCTAACACCATATATTTT. Its protein is CASSQAPPWANTIYF.

This chain uses TRBV6-1 with TRBJ1-5, with D maybe TRBD1 (5 bases). Between the trimmed V and J ends, which lost 2 bases and 0 bases, there was a span of 8 bases. CDR3 size: 15 residues. Germline V gene data show CDR1 as MNHNS and CDR2 as SASEGT. The DNA of the CDR3 is TGTGCCAGCAGTGAAAGGACAATTAGCAATCAGCCCCAGCATTTT. Its protein is CASSERTISNQPQHF.

V and J are TRBV18 and TRBJ2-5; D remains unclear. The CDR3 is 12 amino acids. V was cut by 4 bases and J by 5 bases, with 8 bases left in between. Germline loops: CDR1 KGHSH, CDR2 LQKENI. Written as DNA, the CDR3 is TGTGCCAGCTCACAAGCGACCGAGACCCAGTACTTC. This codes for CASSQATETQYF.